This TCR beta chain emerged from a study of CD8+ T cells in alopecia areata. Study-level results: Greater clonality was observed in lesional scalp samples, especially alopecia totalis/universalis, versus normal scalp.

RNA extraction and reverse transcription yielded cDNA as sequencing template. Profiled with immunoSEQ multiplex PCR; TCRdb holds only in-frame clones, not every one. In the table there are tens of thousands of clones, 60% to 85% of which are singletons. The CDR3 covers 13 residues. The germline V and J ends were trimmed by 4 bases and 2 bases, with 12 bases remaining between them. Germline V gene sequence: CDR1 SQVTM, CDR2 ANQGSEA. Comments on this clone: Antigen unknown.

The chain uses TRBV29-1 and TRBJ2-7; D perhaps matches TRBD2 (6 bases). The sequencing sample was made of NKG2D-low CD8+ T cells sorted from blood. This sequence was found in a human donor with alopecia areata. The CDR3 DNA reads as TGCAGCGTTGTAGCGGCGGAAACCTACGAGCAGTACTTC. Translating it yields CSVVAAETYEQYF.